Following are 3 T cell receptor beta chains from one sample sequenced in a study of monozygotic twins with inflammatory bowel disease. With the 5' RACE reads reprocessed, TCRdb shows one record per CDR3 protein and no DNA. In total, the table holds approximately 40,000 distinct CDR3 sequences. The sequencing input was blood. These receptors were taken from a human donor with ulcerative colitis or Crohn's disease, or a healthy co-twin of an affected twin (not recorded which).

This chain joins TRBV7-9 and TRBJ1-1. This CDR3 has 11 amino acids. The germline gives CDR1 SEHNR, CDR2 FQNEAQ (reference sequence). CDR3 loop: CASSSSTEAFF.

CDR3 loop: CASSLSSGSGRETQYF. The gene calls are TRBV5-5 and TRBJ2-5; TCRdb proposes TRBD2, but this gene call is untestable without DNA. The CDR3 spans 16 residues. Per germline, CDR1 SGHKS and CDR2 YYEKEE (reference sequence).

The chain carries TRBV12-3 or TRBV12-4 and TRBJ2-2. This CDR3 contains 15 residues. CDR3 sequence: CASSSLSGSTGELFF.